These 32 T cell receptor beta chains were all obtained from the same sample, sequenced in a study of IL-17A CD8 T cells in psoriatic arthritis synovium. CD3+ T cells, isolated magnetically, got PMA and ionomycin for around 1.4 hours before cytokine secretion labeling. Synovial fluid was aspirated from actively inflamed joints of psoriatic arthritis patients. Libraries were prepared by immunoSEQ multiplex PCR; TCRdb keeps only in-frame clonotypes and omits some of them. The sample records over a thousand clones, over 65% being singletons. Sequencing used IL-17A+ (IFN-gamma+/-) memory CD8+ T cells from synovial fluid. The sample's subset: IL-17A+IFNgamma+/- memory CD8+ (Tc17) cells. These receptors all come from a human donor with psoriatic arthritis.

This clone was seen only a few times. The rearrangement joins TRBV10-1 to TRBJ2-1; D is undetermined. V lost 5 bases and J lost 6, with 14 bases in between. Looked up from germline, CDR1 is WNHNN and CDR2 is SYGVQD (reference sequence). The CDR3 spans 14 residues. CDR3 sequence reads: CASSTSVGFNEQFF. The CDR3 DNA sequence: TGCGCCAGCAGTACCAGCGTCGGATTCAATGAGCAGTTCTTC.

DNA of the CDR3: TGTGCCAGCAGCTTTCGAGGGATCTCTGGAAACACCATATATTTT. Its protein is CASSFRGISGNTIYF. The chain carries TRBV11-3 and TRBJ1-3; no clear D. Germline assignment: CDR1 SGHNT and CDR2 YENEEA. The germline V and J ends were trimmed by 3 bases and 0 bases, with 9 bases remaining between them. This CDR3 has 15 amino acids.

The chain has TRBV27 and TRBJ2-1, with TRBD2 identical over 8 bases. J was trimmed by 6 bases and V by 10 bases; bases with no gene match: 8. Germline loops: CDR1 MNHEY, CDR2 SMNVEV (reference sequence). This CDR3 comprises 13 residues. CDR3 protein: CATWVAGTNEQFF. DNA for the CDR3: TGTGCCACCTGGGTAGCGGGGACCAATGAGCAGTTCTTC.

The CDR3: CASSQDGSTENGYTF. As DNA, the CDR3 is TGCGCCAGCAGCCAAGATGGGTCGACAGAAAATGGCTACACCTTC. J is TRBJ1-2 and V is TRBV4-1; D is possibly TRBD1 (5 bases). Trimming shortened V by 0 bases and J by 6 bases, and 14 bases separated the two germline ends. This CDR3 comprises 15 residues. Germline lookup yields CDR1 MGHRA and CDR2 YSYEKL.

The chain joins TRBV7-6 to TRBJ1-1; no firm D call. The V and J ends lost 0 bases and 1 base respectively, with 6 bases between them. The germline gives CDR1 SGHVS, CDR2 FNYEAQ. CDR3 length equals 14 residues. Here the CDR3 reads CASSLAGGNTEAFF. The CDR3 nucleotides are TGTGCCAGCAGCTTAGCGGGAGGGAACACTGAAGCTTTCTTT.

The chain employs TRBV6-6 and TRBJ2-7; D uncertain. Germline V gene data show CDR1 as MNHNY and CDR2 as SVGAGI (reference sequence). Between the trimmed V and J ends, which lost 2 bases and 2 bases, there was a span of 4 bases. CDR3 length: 12 residues. CDR3 amino acids: CASSYGPYEQYF. CDR3 DNA sequence: TGTGCCAGCAGTTACGGGCCCTACGAGCAGTACTTC.

This clone came up a few times. The chain is built from TRBV28 and TRBJ2-7; 8 nucleotides agree with TRBD1. The CDR3 runs 13 residues. Unmatched junction bases numbered 4, after V lost 7 bases and J lost 2 bases. Germline-derived CDR1 and CDR2 are MDHEN and SYDVKM. The CDR3 sequence: CASKRTGTYEQYF. DNA of the CDR3: TGTGCCAGCAAAAGGACAGGGACCTACGAGCAGTACTTC.

CDR3 amino acids: CASSLPGNQPQHF. As DNA, the CDR3 is TGTGCCAGCAGCCTCCCGGGCAATCAGCCCCAGCATTTT. The chain recombines TRBV7-2 with TRBJ1-5; no clear D gene. The CDR3 consists of 13 residues. Trimming shortened V by 5 bases and J by 2 bases, and 7 bases separated the two germline ends. Per germline, CDR1 SGHTA and CDR2 FQGNSA.

This chain uses TRBV6-1 with TRBJ1-1, with 9 bases matching TRBD1. V gave up 4 bases and J gave up 4 bases; unmatched junction bases: 1. The germline V gene has CDR1 MNHNS and CDR2 SASEGT. This CDR3 has 13 residues. This CDR3 is CASSATGGTEAFF. For the CDR3, the DNA is TGTGCCAGCAGTGCGACAGGGGGCACTGAAGCTTTCTTT.

V gene TRBV5-6 combines with J gene TRBJ1-3; D uncertain. This CDR3 contains 14 residues. V lost 0 bases and J lost 0, with 4 bases in between. Germline-derived CDR1 and CDR2 are SGHDT and YYEEEE. DNA of the CDR3: TGTGCCAGCAGCTTGGGGAACTCTGGAAACACCATATATTTT. It specifies CASSLGNSGNTIYF.

The rearrangement joins TRBV6-5 to TRBJ2-1, with D possibly being TRBD2 (7 bases). The CDR3 sequence is 15 residues long. V was clipped by 10 bases and J by 4 bases, with 20 bases between them. Germline V gives CDR1 MNHEY, CDR2 SVGAGI. The CDR3 sequence: CATKTGAGAYNEQFF. The DNA of the CDR3 is TGTGCCACCAAGACCGGGGCGGGGGCTTACAATGAGCAGTTCTTC.

The V gene is TRBV11-2, the J gene TRBJ1-6, with D unresolved. The CDR3 loop spans 15 amino acids. V lost 2 bases to trimming and J lost 7 bases, with 12 bases between them. Germline V CDR1 and CDR2: SGHAT, FQNNGV. CDR3 loop: CASSLTAPGNSPLHF. CDR3 nucleotides: TGTGCCAGCAGCTTAACAGCTCCGGGAAATTCACCCCTCCACTTT.

This clone was observed a single time. The chain links TRBV27 to TRBJ1-1, with 7 bases lining up with TRBD1. This CDR3 is 14 amino acids long. V dropped 7 bases and J dropped 2; count of bases not matched to a gene: 7. CDR1 and CDR2 from the germline V gene are MNHEY and SMNVEV (reference sequence). This CDR3 is CASNKDRKNTEAFF. For the CDR3, the DNA is TGTGCCAGCAATAAGGACAGGAAAAACACTGAAGCTTTCTTT.

This sequence joins TRBV6-4 and TRBJ1-2; 9 bases are shared with TRBD1. The germline V gene has CDR1 MRHNA and CDR2 SNTAGT. Germline trimming cut 2 bases from V and 8 bases from J; bases unmatched to any gene: 12. The CDR3 contains 16 residues. The CDR3 region has the DNA TGTGCCAGCAGTGACACCGGGACAGGGTCCCCATGGGGCTACACCTTC. Translation gives CASSDTGTGSPWGYTF.

The V gene is TRBV19, the J gene TRBJ1-1; D possibly corresponds to TRBD1 (5 bases). This CDR3 spans 12 amino acids. Germline V gene data show CDR1 as LNHDA and CDR2 as SQIVND (reference sequence). Trimming left V 2 bases short and J 8 bases short, with 9 bases between. CDR3 nucleotide sequence: TGTGCCAGTAGTATACGGGGGAACGAAGCTTTCTTT. It yields the protein CASSIRGNEAFF.

Relative to its sample, this clone is large. The chain joins TRBV6-4 to TRBJ1-1; D gene unclear. Germline V gene sequence: CDR1 MRHNA, CDR2 SNTAGT. The CDR3 is 13 residues long. Deletions cut 0 bases from V and 5 bases from J, with 7 bases between. CDR3: CASSDSSLTEAFF. DNA of the CDR3: TGTGCCAGCAGTGACTCGAGTTTGACTGAAGCTTTCTTT.

This chain uses TRBV4-1 with TRBJ1-1, with D tentatively TRBD1 (5 bases). In germline, CDR1 is MGHRA, CDR2 YSYEKL. V lost 0 bases, J lost 3 bases, and 17 bases lay in between. The CDR3 is 17 residues long. The CDR3 region is CASSQEEGKGRDTEAFF. For the CDR3, the DNA is TGCGCCAGCAGCCAAGAAGAGGGGAAGGGAAGGGACACTGAAGCTTTCTTT.

The chain employs TRBV6-6 and TRBJ2-1; D is tentatively TRBD1 or TRBD2 (6 bases each). This CDR3 is 13 amino acids long. V was shortened by 2 bases and J by 8 bases, with 10 bases between the two germline ends. Germline V CDR1 and CDR2: MNHNY, SVGAGI (reference sequence). The CDR3 coding sequence is TGTGCCAGCAGTTACGCCGGGGGCCATGAGCAGTTCTTC. Encoded protein: CASSYAGGHEQFF.

The chain uses TRBV13 and TRBJ1-2; TRBD1 might be the D (6 bases). Per the germline V gene, CDR1 is PRHDT and CDR2 is FYEKMQ (reference sequence). The CDR3 is 14 residues long. Trimming cost V 6 bases and J 4 bases, with 15 bases left between them. The CDR3 DNA is TGTGCCAGCAGTGAAAGACAGGCCTCCTATGGCTACACCTTC. Residues: CASSERQASYGYTF.

The V and J genes are TRBV9 and TRBJ1-2; 7 positions match TRBD1. Per the germline V gene, CDR1 is SGDLS and CDR2 is YYNGEE. This CDR3 has 16 amino acids. V gave up 3 bases and J gave up 3 bases; unmatched junction bases: 11. The CDR3 nucleotides read TGTGCCAGCAGCGCCTACCAACAGGGGCGAGACTATGGCTACACCTTC. Amino acid sequence: CASSAYQQGRDYGYTF.

This clone was seen only a few times. The CDR3 loop reads CAISDRVGEQGRDTQYF. The CDR3 nucleotides read TGTGCCATCAGTGATCGTGTGGGGGAGCAAGGTAGAGATACGCAGTATTTT. This chain connects TRBV10-3 to TRBJ2-3; D assignment may be TRBD1 or TRBD2 (5 bases each). This CDR3 spans 17 amino acids. Germline-derived CDR1 and CDR2 are ENHRY and SYGVKD. Trimming stripped 3 bases from V and 5 bases from J, with 21 bases between.

The chain links TRBV7-2 to TRBJ1-2, with D hard to call. This CDR3 is 12 amino acids long. V was clipped by 1 base and J by 8 bases, with 8 bases between them. Germline CDR1 SGHTA, CDR2 FQGNSA. The CDR3 region is CASSLGAEGYTF. As DNA, the CDR3 is TGTGCCAGCAGCTTAGGTGCGGAAGGCTACACCTTC.

J is TRBJ1-3 and V is TRBV28, with D tentatively TRBD1 (6 bases). The CDR3 covers 17 residues. Germline CDR1 reads MDHEN; CDR2 reads SYDVKM. V was cut by 3 bases and J by 8 bases, with 23 bases left in between. This chain's CDR3 is CASSFLRGGPRAHTIYF. The CDR3 nucleotides read TGTGCCAGCAGTTTCCTAAGGGGGGGACCCCGGGCACACACCATATATTTT.

The chain carries TRBV9 and TRBJ2-5, with no clear D. This CDR3 is 14 amino acids long. Germline CDR1 SGDLS, CDR2 YYNGEE. The germline V and J ends were trimmed by 4 bases and 3 bases, with 13 bases remaining between them. The CDR3 DNA reads TGTGCCAGCAGCCCGAAGCGTGGGGAAGAGACCCAGTACTTC. As protein: CASSPKRGEETQYF.

J is TRBJ2-5 and V is TRBV4-2; D is perhaps TRBD1 (6 bases). Germline V gives CDR1 LGHNA, CDR2 YNFKEQ. The V and J ends lost 2 bases and 5 bases respectively, with 6 bases between them. The CDR3 contains 12 residues. The CDR3 DNA follows: TGTGCCAGCAGCCAAAGGGGGGAGACCCAGTACTTC. Translated: CASSQRGETQYF.

J is TRBJ1-2 and V is TRBV5-6; the match to TRBD1 covers 8 bases. V shed 4 bases, J shed 7 bases, and the junction held 9 bases outside the gene matches. The CDR3 totals 14 residues. Germline values: CDR1 SGHDT, CDR2 YYEEEE. The CDR3 nucleotides read TGTGCCAGCAGCCCCGGACAGGGCCCCCTTGGCTACACCTTC. Protein sequence: CASSPGQGPLGYTF.

This clone was detected once. The J gene is TRBJ2-5, the V gene TRBV11-2; maybe TRBD1 (6 bases). CDR1 is SGHAT and CDR2 is FQNNGV in the germline V gene. There are 14 residues in the CDR3. Trimming took off 3 bases at V and 2 bases at J, with 10 bases between the two ends. The CDR3 nucleotides are TGTGCCAGCAGCTTCGGACAGTTTCAAGAGACCCAGTACTTC. Its translation is CASSFGQFQETQYF.

This clone was counted a few times. The V and J genes are TRBV4-1 and TRBJ1-3; unclear D gene. The CDR3 is 13 amino acids. V lost 4 bases and J lost 0, with 4 bases in between. Per germline, CDR1 MGHRA and CDR2 YSYEKL. The CDR3 spells CASSPLSGNTIYF. The CDR3 coding sequence is TGCGCCAGCAGCCCACTCTCTGGAAACACCATATATTTT.

J is TRBJ1-2 and V is TRBV6-1, with 10 positions matching TRBD1. This CDR3 has 14 amino acids. V shed 4 bases, J shed 7 bases, and the junction held 6 bases outside the gene matches. Germline assignment: CDR1 MNHNS and CDR2 SASEGT. The CDR3 sequence: CASSAVGTGVGYTF. The CDR3 nucleotides are TGTGCCAGCAGTGCTGTCGGGACAGGGGTTGGCTACACCTTC.

The chain combines TRBV7-6 with TRBJ2-1, with 11 bases that match TRBD1. The CDR3 is made up of 15 amino acids. CDR1 and CDR2 from the germline V gene are SGHVS and FNYEAQ. The V segment lost 5 bases and the J segment 6 bases; nucleotides outside the gene matches: 6. The CDR3 DNA reads TGTGCCAGCAGCCCGGGACAGGGGGTCATCAATGAGCAGTTCTTC. Translated, it gives CASSPGQGVINEQFF.

The chain is built from TRBV9 and TRBJ2-3; no clear D. The germline V gene encodes CDR1 SGDLS and CDR2 YYNGEE. Trimming took off 3 bases at V and 3 bases at J, with 17 bases between the two ends. CDR3 length: 16 amino acids. This CDR3 reads CASSARSHPGTDTQYF. Here the CDR3 DNA reads TGTGCCAGCAGCGCCCGCAGCCACCCCGGGACAGATACGCAGTATTTT.

This chain links TRBV29-1 with TRBJ1-2; TRBD1 might be the D (6 bases). The germline CDR1 and CDR2 sequences are SQVTM and ANQGSEA. The CDR3 is made up of 13 amino acids. V lost 4 bases and J lost 6, with 15 bases in between. CDR3 protein: CSVAGGALNGYTF. The CDR3 DNA sequence: TGCAGCGTTGCGGGGGGGGCGTTAAATGGCTACACCTTC. The full variable domain, completed using reference TRBV29-1 and TRBJ1-2, is SAVISQKPSRDICQRGTSLTIQCQVDSQVTMMFWYRQQPGQSLTLIATANQGSEATYESGFVIDKFPISRPNLTFSTLTVSNMSPEDSSIYLCSVAGGALNGYTFGSGTRLTVV.